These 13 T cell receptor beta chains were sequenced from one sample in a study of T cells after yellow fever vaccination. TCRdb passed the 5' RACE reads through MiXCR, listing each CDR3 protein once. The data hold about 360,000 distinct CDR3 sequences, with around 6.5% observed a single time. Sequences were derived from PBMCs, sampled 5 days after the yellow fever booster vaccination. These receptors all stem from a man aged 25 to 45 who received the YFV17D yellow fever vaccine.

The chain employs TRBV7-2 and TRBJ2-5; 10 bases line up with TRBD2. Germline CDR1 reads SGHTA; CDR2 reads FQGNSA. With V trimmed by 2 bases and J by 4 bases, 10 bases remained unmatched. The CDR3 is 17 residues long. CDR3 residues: CASSLSLLAGVVETQYF. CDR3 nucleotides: TGTGCCAGCAGCTTATCGCTCCTAGCGGGAGTTGTAGAGACCCAGTACTTC.

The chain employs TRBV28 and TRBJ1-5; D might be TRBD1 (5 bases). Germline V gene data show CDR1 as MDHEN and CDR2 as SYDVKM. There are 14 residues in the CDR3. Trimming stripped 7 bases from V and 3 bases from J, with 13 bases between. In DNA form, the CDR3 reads TGTGCCAGCACCCCTGGGGGGACCAATCAGCCCCAGCATTTT. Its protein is CASTPGGTNQPQHF.

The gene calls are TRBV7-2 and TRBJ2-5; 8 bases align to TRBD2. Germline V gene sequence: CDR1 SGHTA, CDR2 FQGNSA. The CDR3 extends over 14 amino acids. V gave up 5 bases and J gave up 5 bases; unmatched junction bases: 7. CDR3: CASSRSGSWETQYF. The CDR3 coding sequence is TGTGCCAGCAGCAGAAGCGGGAGTTGGGAGACCCAGTACTTC.

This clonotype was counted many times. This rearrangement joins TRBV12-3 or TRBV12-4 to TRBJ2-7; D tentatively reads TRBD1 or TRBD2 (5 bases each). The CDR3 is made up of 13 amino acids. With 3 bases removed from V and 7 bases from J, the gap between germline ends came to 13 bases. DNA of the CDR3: TGTGCCAGCAGTTTGTTTGGGGGAACAGAGCAGTACTTC. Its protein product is CASSLFGGTEQYF.

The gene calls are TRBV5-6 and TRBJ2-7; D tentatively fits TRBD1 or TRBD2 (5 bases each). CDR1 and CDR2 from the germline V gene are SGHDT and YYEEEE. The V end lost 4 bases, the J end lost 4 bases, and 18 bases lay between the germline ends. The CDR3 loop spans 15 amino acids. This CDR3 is CASSRTGTKKYEQYF. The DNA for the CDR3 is TGTGCCAGCAGCCGAACCGGGACGAAGAAGTACGAGCAGTACTTC.

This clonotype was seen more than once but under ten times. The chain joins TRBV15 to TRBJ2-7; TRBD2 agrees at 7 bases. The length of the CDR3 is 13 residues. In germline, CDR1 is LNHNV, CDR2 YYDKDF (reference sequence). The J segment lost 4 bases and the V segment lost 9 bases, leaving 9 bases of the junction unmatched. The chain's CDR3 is CATRSSGTYEQYF. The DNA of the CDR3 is TGTGCCACACGCTCCAGCGGGACTTACGAGCAGTACTTC.

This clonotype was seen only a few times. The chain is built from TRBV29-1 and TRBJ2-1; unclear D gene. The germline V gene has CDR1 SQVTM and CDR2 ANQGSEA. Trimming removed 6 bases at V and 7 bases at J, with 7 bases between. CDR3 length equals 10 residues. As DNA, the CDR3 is TGCAGCGTAGATGTAAATGAGCAGTTCTTC. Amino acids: CSVDVNEQFF.

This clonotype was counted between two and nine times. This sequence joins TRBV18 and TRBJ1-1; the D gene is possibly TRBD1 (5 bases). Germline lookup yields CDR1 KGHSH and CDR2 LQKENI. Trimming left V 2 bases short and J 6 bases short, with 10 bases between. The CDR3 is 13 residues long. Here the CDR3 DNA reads TGTGCCAGCTCACCAATGCCGGGGGCTGAAGCTTTCTTT. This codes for CASSPMPGAEAFF.

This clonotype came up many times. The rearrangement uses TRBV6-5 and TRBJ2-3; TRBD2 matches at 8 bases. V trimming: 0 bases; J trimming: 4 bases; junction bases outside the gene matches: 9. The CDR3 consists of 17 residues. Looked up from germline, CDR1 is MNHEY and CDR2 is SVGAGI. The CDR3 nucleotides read TGTGCCAGCAGTTACTCGCCCAGCGGGAGCGCTTCAGATACGCAGTATTTT. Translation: CASSYSPSGSASDTQYF.

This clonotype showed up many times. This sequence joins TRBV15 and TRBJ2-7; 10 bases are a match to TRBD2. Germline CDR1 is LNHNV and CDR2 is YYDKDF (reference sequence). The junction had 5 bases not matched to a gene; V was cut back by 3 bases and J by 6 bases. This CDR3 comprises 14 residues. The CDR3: CATSSGTSVGEQYF. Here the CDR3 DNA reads TGTGCCACCAGCAGCGGGACTAGCGTCGGCGAGCAGTACTTC.

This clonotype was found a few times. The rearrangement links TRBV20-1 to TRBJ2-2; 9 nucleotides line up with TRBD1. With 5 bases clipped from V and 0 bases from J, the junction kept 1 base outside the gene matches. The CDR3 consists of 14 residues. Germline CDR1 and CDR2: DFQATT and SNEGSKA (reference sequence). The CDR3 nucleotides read TGCAGTGCTGGGGACAGGGCGAACACCGGGGAGCTGTTTTTT. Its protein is CSAGDRANTGELFF.

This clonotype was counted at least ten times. The CDR3 protein is CASSRLAGGTNEQFF. In nucleotides, the CDR3 is TGTGCCAGCAGTAGACTAGCGGGAGGAACCAATGAGCAGTTCTTC. This sequence joins TRBV7-3 and TRBJ2-1; 13 nucleotides match TRBD2. CDR3 size: 15 residues. The V and J ends lost 6 bases and 6 bases, in that order; junction bases with no gene match: 5. Germline V gene sequence: CDR1 SGHTA, CDR2 FQGTGA.

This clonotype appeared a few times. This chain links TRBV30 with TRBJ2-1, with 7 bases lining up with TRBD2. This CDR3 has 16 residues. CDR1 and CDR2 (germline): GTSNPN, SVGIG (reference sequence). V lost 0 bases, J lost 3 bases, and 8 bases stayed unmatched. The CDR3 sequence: CAWSVSGGRFYNEQFF. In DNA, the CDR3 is TGTGCCTGGAGTGTAAGTGGCGGGAGATTCTACAATGAGCAGTTCTTC.